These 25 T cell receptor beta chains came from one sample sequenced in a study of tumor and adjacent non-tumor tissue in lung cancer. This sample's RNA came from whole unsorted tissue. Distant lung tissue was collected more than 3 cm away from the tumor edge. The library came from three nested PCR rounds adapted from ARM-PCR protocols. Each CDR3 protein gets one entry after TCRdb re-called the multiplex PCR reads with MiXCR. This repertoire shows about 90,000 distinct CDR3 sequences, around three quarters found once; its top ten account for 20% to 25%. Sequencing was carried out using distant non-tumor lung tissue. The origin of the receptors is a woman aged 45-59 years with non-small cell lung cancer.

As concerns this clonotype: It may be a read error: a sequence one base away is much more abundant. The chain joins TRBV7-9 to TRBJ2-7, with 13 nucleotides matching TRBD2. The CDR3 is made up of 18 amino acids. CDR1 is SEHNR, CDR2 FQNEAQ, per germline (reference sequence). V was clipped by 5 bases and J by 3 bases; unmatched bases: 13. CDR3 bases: TGTGCCAGCAGCCCTCCCTGTGGACTAGCGGGAGTTAACTACGAGCAGTACTTC. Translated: CASSPPCGLAGVNYEQYF.

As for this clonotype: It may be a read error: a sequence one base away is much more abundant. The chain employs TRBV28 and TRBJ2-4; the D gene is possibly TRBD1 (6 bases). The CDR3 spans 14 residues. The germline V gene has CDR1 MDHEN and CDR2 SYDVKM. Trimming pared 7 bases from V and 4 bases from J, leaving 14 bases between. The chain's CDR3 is CASTSGTQKNIQYF. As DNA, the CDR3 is TGTGCCAGCACCTCCGGGACACAAAAAAACATTCAGTACTTC.

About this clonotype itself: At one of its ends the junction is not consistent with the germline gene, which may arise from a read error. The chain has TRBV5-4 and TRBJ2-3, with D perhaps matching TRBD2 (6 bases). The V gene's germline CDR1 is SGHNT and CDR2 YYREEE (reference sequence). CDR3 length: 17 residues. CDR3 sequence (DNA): TGTGCCAGTAGCTTCGGATCTCGGCGGGGTCGCGCAGATACGCAGTATTTT. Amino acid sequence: CASSFGSRRGRADTQYF.

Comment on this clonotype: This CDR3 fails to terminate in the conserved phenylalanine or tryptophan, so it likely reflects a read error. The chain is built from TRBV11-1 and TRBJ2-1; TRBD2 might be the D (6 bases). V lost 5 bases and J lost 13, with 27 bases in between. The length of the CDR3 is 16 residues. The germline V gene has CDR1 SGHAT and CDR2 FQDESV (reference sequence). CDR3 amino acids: CASSPRGASVIGDQFL. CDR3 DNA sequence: TGTGCCAGCAGCCCACGCGGGGCTAGCGTGATTGGTGATCAGTTCCTC.

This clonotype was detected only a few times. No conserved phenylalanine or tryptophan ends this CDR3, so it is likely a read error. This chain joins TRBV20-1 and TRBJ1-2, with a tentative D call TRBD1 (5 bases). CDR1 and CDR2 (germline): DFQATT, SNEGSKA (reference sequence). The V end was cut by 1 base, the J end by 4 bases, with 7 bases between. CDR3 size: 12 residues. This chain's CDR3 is CSARVGTYGYTL. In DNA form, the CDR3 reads TGCAGTGCTAGAGTAGGGACCTATGGCTACACCCTC.

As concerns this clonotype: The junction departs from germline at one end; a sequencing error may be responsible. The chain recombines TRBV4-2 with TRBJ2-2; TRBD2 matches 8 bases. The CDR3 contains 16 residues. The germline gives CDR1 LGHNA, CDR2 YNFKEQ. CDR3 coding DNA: TGTGACAGCAGGTTCTCCGGGACTAGAAACACCGGGGAGCTGTTTTTT. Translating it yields CDSRFSGTRNTGELFF.

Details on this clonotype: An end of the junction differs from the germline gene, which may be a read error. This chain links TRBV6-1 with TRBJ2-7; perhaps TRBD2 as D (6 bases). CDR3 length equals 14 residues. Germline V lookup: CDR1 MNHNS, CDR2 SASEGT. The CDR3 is CASSERLEGYERYF. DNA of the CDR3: TGTGCCAGCAGCGAACGTTTGGAGGGCTACGAGCGGTACTTC.

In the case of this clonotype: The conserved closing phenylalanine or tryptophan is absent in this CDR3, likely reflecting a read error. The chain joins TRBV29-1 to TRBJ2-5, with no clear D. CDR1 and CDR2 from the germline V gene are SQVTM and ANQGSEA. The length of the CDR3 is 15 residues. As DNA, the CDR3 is TGCAGTGTGGTGGGTCGTTTAGTCGACCAAGAGACCCAGTACTTA. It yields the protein CSVVGRLVDQETQYL.

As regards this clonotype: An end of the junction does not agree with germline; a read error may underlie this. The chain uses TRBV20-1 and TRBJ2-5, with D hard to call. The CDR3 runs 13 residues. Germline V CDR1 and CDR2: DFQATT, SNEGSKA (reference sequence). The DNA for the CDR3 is TGCAATGCTCGGAATAGCATTGGAGAGACCCAGTACTTC. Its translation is CNARNSIGETQYF.

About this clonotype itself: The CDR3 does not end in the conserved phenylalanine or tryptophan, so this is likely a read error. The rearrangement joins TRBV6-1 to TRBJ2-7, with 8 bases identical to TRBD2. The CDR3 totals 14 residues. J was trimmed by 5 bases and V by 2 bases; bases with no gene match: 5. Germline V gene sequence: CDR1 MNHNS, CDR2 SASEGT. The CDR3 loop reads CASSESTSGHEQYL. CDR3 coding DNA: TGTGCCAGCAGTGAATCCACTAGCGGCCACGAGCAGTACCTC.

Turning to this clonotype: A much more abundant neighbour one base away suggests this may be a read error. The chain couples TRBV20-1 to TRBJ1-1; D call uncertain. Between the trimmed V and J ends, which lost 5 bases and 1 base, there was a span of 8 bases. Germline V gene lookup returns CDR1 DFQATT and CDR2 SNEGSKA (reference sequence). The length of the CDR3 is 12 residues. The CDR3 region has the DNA TGCAGTGCTTGGGCGCAGAACACTGAAGCTTTCTTT. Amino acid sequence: CSAWAQNTEAFF.

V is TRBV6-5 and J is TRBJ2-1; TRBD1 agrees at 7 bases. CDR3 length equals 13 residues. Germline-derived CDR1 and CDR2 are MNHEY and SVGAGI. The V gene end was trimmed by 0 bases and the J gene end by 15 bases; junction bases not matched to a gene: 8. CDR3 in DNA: TGTGCCAGCAGTTACTCGAAGGGGGCCCTACCGTTCTTC. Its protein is CASSYSKGALPFF.

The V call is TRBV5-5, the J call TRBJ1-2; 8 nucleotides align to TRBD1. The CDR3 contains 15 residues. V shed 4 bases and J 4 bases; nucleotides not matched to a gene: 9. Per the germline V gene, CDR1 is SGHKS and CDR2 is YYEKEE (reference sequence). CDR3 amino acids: CASSLRTGSSYGYTF. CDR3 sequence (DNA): TGTGCCAGCAGCCTCCGGACAGGGTCTAGCTATGGCTACACCTTC.

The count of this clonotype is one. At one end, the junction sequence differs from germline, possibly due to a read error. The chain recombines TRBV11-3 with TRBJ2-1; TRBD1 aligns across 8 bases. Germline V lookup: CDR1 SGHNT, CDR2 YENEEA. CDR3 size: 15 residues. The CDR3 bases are TGTGCCAACACTCTCCGGACAGGGTCTATCAATGAGCAGTTTTTC. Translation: CANTLRTGSINEQFF.

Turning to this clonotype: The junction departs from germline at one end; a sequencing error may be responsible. CDR3 amino acids: CASSIPGHLGSNEKLFF. Written as DNA, the CDR3 is TGCGCGAGCAGCATCCCAGGGCATCTCGGATCTAATGAAAAACTGTTTTTT. The V and J genes are TRBV4-1 and TRBJ1-4; a weak D match, TRBD1 (5 bases). CDR3 length: 17 amino acids. Looked up from germline, CDR1 is MGHRA and CDR2 is YSYEKL.

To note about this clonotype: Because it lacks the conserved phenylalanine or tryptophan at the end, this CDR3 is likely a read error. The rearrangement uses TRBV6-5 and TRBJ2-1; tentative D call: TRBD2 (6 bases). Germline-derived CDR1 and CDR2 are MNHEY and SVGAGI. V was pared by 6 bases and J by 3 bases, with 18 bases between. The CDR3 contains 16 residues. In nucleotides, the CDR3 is TGTGCCAGCAGCCCCCGACCCAAGGGAGGCTACAATGAGCAGTTCTAC. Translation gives CASSPRPKGGYNEQFY.

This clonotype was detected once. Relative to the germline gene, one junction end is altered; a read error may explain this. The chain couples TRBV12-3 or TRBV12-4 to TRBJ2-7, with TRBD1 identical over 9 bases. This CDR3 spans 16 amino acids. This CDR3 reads CASSLRLGTGRHERYF. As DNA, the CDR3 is TGTGCCAGCAGTTTAAGACTTGGGACAGGGAGGCACGAGCGGTACTTC.

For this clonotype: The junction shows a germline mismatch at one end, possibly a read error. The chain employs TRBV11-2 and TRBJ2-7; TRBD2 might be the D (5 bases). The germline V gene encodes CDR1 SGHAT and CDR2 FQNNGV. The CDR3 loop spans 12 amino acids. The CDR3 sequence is CASSLIRGEQYF. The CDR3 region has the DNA TGCGCCAGCAGCTTAATCAGAGGGGAGCAGTACTTC.

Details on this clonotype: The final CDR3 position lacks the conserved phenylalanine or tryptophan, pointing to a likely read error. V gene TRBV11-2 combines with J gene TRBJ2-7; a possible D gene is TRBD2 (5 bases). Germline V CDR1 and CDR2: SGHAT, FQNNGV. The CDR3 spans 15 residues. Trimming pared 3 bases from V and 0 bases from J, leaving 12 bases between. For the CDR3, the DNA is TGTGCCAGCAGCTTCGGAACTAGTGCCTCCTACGAGCAGTACTCC. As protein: CASSFGTSASYEQYS.

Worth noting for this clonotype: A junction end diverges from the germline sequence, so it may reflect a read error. The CDR3 spells CASGLEQVVGQYF. Written as DNA, the CDR3 is TGTGCCAGCGGCTTAGAGCAGGTCGTTGGGCAGTACTTC. The chain joins TRBV11-2 to TRBJ2-7; D is unresolved. This CDR3 spans 13 amino acids. Germline lookup yields CDR1 SGHAT and CDR2 FQNNGV.

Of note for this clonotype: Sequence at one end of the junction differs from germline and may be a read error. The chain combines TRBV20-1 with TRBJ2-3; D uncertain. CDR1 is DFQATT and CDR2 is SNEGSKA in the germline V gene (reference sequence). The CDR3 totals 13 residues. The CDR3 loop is CNARDSTTDTQYF. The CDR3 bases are TGCAATGCTAGAGATTCCACCACAGATACGCAGTATTTT.

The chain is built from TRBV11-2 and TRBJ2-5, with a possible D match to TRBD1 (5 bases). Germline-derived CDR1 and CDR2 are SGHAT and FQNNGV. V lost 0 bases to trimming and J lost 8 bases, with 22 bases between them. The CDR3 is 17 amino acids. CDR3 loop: CASSLEALGRARETQYF. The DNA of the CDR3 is TGTGCCAGCAGCTTAGAAGCCTTGGGCAGGGCCCGAGAAACCCAGTACTTC.

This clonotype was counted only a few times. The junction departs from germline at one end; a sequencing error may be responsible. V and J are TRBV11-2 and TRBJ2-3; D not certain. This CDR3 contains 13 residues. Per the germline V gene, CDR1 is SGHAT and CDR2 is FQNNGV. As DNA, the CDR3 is TGTACCAGCAGCTTAGATCGAGAAGATACGCAGTATTTT. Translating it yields CTSSLDREDTQYF.

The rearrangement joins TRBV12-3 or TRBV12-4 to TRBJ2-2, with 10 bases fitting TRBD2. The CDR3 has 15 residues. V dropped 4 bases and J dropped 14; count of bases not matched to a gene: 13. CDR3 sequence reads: CASSWTSGNTGDLFF. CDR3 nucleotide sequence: TGTGCCAGCAGTTGGACTAGCGGAAACACCGGTGATCTGTTTTTT.

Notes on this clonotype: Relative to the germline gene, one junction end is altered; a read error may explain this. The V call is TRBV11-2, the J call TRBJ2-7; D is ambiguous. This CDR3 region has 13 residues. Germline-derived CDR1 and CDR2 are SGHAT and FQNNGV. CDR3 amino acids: CASNLESSGERYF. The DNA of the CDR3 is TGTGCCAGCAATTTAGAGTCGTCGGGCGAGCGGTACTTC.